These T cell receptor beta chains were read from a single sample in a study of blood T cells in healthy people across ages. TCRdb fed the 5' RACE reads into MiXCR, producing one record per CDR3 protein. The sample holds 1,500,000 or so distinct CDR3 sequences, around 40% seen once. Sequencing was carried out using blood. The receptors come from a woman between 18 and 29 years old in good health. Both conserved end residues are part of each CDR3. The D gene is left open where the match is weak. Where a row states a size, it is once, few, many or the class of an expanded clone; other rows omit it.

CDR3 protein: CASSLGPESEAFF; CDR3 DNA: TGTGCCAGCAGTTTAGGCCCAGAAAGTGAAGCTTTCTTT; clone size: few; D gene: NA; V gene: TRBV27; J gene: TRBJ1-1
CDR3 protein: CASETGRQTQYF; CDR3 DNA: TGTGCCAGCGAGACAGGGAGGCAGACCCAGTACTTC; clone size: NA; D gene: NA; V gene: TRBV6-2/TRBV6-3; J gene: TRBJ2-5
CDR3 protein: CASSLTVFTDTQYF; CDR3 DNA: TGTGCCAGCAGCCTTACAGTTTTCACAGATACGCAGTATTTT; clone size: NA; D gene: NA; V gene: TRBV5-6; J gene: TRBJ2-3
CDR3 protein: CASSPGLSSYNEQFF; CDR3 DNA: TGTGCCAGCAGCCCCGGACTGAGCTCCTACAATGAGCAGTTCTTC; clone size: many; D gene: NA; V gene: TRBV7-2; J gene: TRBJ2-1
CDR3 protein: CASSATGGRGNTEAFF; CDR3 DNA: TGTGCCAGCAGCGCGACAGGGGGCCGTGGGAACACTGAAGCTTTCTTT; clone size: NA; D gene: TRBD1; V gene: TRBV7-3; J gene: TRBJ1-1
CDR3 protein: CSAGVTGLNTEAFF; CDR3 DNA: TGCAGTGCGGGAGTGACAGGTTTGAACACTGAAGCTTTCTTT; clone size: NA; D gene: NA; V gene: TRBV20-1; J gene: TRBJ1-1
CDR3 protein: CSSSSGTGHSPLHF; CDR3 DNA: TGCAGTTCTTCTTCCGGGACAGGGCACTCACCCCTCCACTTT; clone size: few; D gene: TRBD1; V gene: TRBV20-1; J gene: TRBJ1-6
CDR3 protein: CASSLGQGPFF; CDR3 DNA: TGTGCCAGCAGCCTCGGACAGGGTCCGTTCTTC; clone size: many; D gene: TRBD1; V gene: TRBV12-3/TRBV12-4; J gene: TRBJ2-1
CDR3 protein: CASSLTAGAGETQYF; CDR3 DNA: TGTGCCAGCAGCTTAACCGCGGGTGCCGGCGAGACCCAGTACTTC; clone size: NA; D gene: NA; V gene: TRBV7-3; J gene: TRBJ2-5
CDR3 protein: CASSQQTADYGYTF; CDR3 DNA: TGCGCCAGCAGCCAACAGACAGCCGACTATGGCTACACCTTC; clone size: NA; D gene: NA; V gene: TRBV5-1; J gene: TRBJ1-2
CDR3 protein: CASSQLGGQSRNYGYTF; CDR3 DNA: TGTGCCAGCAGCCAACTGGGCGGACAGTCCCGTAACTATGGCTACACCTTC; clone size: NA; D gene: NA; V gene: TRBV3-1; J gene: TRBJ1-2
CDR3 protein: CSASDSEAFF; CDR3 DNA: TGCAGTGCTAGTGACAGCGAAGCTTTCTTT; clone size: few; D gene: NA; V gene: TRBV20-1; J gene: TRBJ1-1
CDR3 protein: CSARVEHREQYF; CDR3 DNA: TGCAGTGCTAGAGTTGAACACCGCGAGCAGTACTTC; clone size: NA; D gene: NA; V gene: TRBV20-1; J gene: TRBJ2-7
CDR3 protein: CSARRHGTADQYF; CDR3 DNA: TGCAGTGCTAGACGGCACGGGACGGCGGACCAGTACTTC; clone size: NA; D gene: NA; V gene: TRBV20-1; J gene: TRBJ2-7
CDR3 protein: CSVEDLDGEKLFF; CDR3 DNA: TGCAGCGTTGAAGATCTAGATGGTGAAAAACTGTTTTTT; clone size: NA; D gene: NA; V gene: TRBV29-1; J gene: TRBJ1-4
CDR3 protein: CASSPPIPNYGYTF; CDR3 DNA: TGTGCCAGCTCCCCCCCGATCCCGAATTATGGCTACACCTTC; clone size: NA; D gene: NA; V gene: TRBV18; J gene: TRBJ1-2
CDR3 protein: CASSHQGANTEAFF; CDR3 DNA: TGTGCCAGCAGTCACCAGGGGGCGAACACTGAAGCTTTCTTT; clone size: NA; D gene: TRBD1; V gene: TRBV6-1; J gene: TRBJ1-1
CDR3 protein: CASGRDPGETQYF; CDR3 DNA: TGTGCCAGCGGACGGGACCCTGGAGAGACCCAGTACTTC; clone size: NA; D gene: NA; V gene: TRBV12-3/TRBV12-4; J gene: TRBJ2-5
CDR3 protein: CASSAPGQGNYGYTF; CDR3 DNA: TGTGCCAGCAGCGCCCCGGGACAGGGGAACTATGGCTACACCTTC; clone size: NA; D gene: TRBD1; V gene: TRBV9; J gene: TRBJ1-2
CDR3 protein: CASRPSYRVEETQYF; CDR3 DNA: TGTGCCAGCAGACCCTCATACCGGGTGGAAGAGACCCAGTACTTC; clone size: few; D gene: NA; V gene: TRBV6-5; J gene: TRBJ2-5
CDR3 protein: CSAHPPGETQYF; CDR3 DNA: TGCAGTGCACATCCCCCTGGAGAGACCCAGTACTTC; clone size: few; D gene: NA; V gene: TRBV20-1; J gene: TRBJ2-5
CDR3 protein: CSAPKVTTYEQYF; CDR3 DNA: TGCAGTGCCCCCAAAGTGACCACCTACGAGCAGTACTTC; clone size: NA; D gene: NA; V gene: TRBV20-1; J gene: TRBJ2-7
CDR3 protein: CASSSTRLRGAETQYF; CDR3 DNA: TGTGCCAGCAGCTCTACGCGGCTACGAGGGGCAGAGACCCAGTACTTC; clone size: NA; D gene: NA; V gene: TRBV7-2; J gene: TRBJ2-5
CDR3 protein: CASSWSVRGHNEQYF; CDR3 DNA: TGCGCCAGCAGCTGGTCCGTTAGGGGTCACAATGAGCAGTACTTC; clone size: NA; D gene: NA; V gene: TRBV5-1; J gene: TRBJ2-5
CDR3 protein: CASSTLDRSKEQYF; CDR3 DNA: TGCGCCAGCAGCACCTTGGACAGGTCAAAGGAGCAGTACTTC; clone size: NA; D gene: TRBD1; V gene: TRBV5-1; J gene: TRBJ2-7
CDR3 protein: CSARGSGGRAADTQYF; CDR3 DNA: TGCAGTGCTAGAGGGTCGGGCGGGAGGGCCGCAGATACGCAGTATTTT; clone size: once; D gene: TRBD2; V gene: TRBV20-1; J gene: TRBJ2-3
CDR3 protein: CSASPESSYNEQFF; CDR3 DNA: TGCAGTGCTAGCCCGGAGAGCTCCTACAATGAGCAGTTCTTC; clone size: NA; D gene: NA; V gene: TRBV20-1; J gene: TRBJ2-1
CDR3 protein: CSVDRGLAVTDTQYF; CDR3 DNA: TGCAGCGTCGACCGGGGACTAGCGGTAACAGATACGCAGTATTTT; clone size: many; D gene: TRBD2; V gene: TRBV29-1; J gene: TRBJ2-3
CDR3 protein: CASRLWTGKRTEAFF; CDR3 DNA: TGTGCCAGCAGACTCTGGACTGGAAAGAGGACTGAAGCTTTCTTT; clone size: many; D gene: NA; V gene: TRBV27; J gene: TRBJ1-1
CDR3 protein: CASTYLGTAEQFF; CDR3 DNA: TGTGCCAGCACCTATTTAGGGACGGCTGAGCAGTTCTTC; clone size: few; D gene: NA; V gene: TRBV28; J gene: TRBJ2-1
CDR3 protein: CASSPPLPRGTDTQYF; CDR3 DNA: TGTGCCAGCAGCCCCCCCTTGCCTCGCGGCACAGATACGCAGTATTTT; clone size: few; D gene: NA; V gene: TRBV6-2/TRBV6-3; J gene: TRBJ2-3
CDR3 protein: CASSPPLRADYGYTF; CDR3 DNA: TGTGCCAGCTCACCACCGCTCAGGGCTGACTATGGCTACACCTTC; clone size: NA; D gene: NA; V gene: TRBV18; J gene: TRBJ1-2
CDR3 protein: CASTSGTAGLEQYF; CDR3 DNA: TGCGCCAGCACCTCCGGGACAGCGGGCCTCGAGCAGTACTTC; clone size: NA; D gene: NA; V gene: TRBV5-1; J gene: TRBJ2-7
CDR3 protein: CASSFRAGTETQYF; CDR3 DNA: TGTGCCAGCAGCTTTAGGGCAGGAACGGAGACCCAGTACTTC; clone size: NA; D gene: NA; V gene: TRBV7-2; J gene: TRBJ2-5
CDR3 protein: CASSLATSNYGYTF; CDR3 DNA: TGTGCCAGCAGTTTGGCCACTTCTAACTATGGCTACACCTTC; clone size: NA; D gene: NA; V gene: TRBV12-3/TRBV12-4; J gene: TRBJ1-2
CDR3 protein: CASSTYDNEQYF; CDR3 DNA: TGTGCCAGCAGCACGTACGACAATGAGCAGTACTTC; clone size: NA; D gene: NA; V gene: TRBV5-5; J gene: TRBJ2-7
CDR3 protein: CASSQVVNTDTQYF; CDR3 DNA: TGCGCCAGCAGCCAAGTCGTCAACACAGATACGCAGTATTTT; clone size: few; D gene: NA; V gene: TRBV4-3; J gene: TRBJ2-3
CDR3 protein: CASSQDSLEGRRRVDNEQFF; CDR3 DNA: TGCGCCAGCAGCCAAGACTCTCTGGAGGGGCGGAGAAGAGTGGACAATGAGCAGTTCTTC; clone size: many; D gene: NA; V gene: TRBV4-3; J gene: TRBJ2-1
CDR3 protein: CASSQVRAGGGTEAFF; CDR3 DNA: TGTGCCAGCAGCCAAGTACGGGCTGGCGGCGGCACTGAAGCTTTCTTT; clone size: NA; D gene: NA; V gene: TRBV3-1; J gene: TRBJ1-1
CDR3 protein: CASSQDPGTRSTEAFF; CDR3 DNA: TGCGCCAGCAGCCAAGATCCCGGGACCCGGAGCACTGAAGCTTTCTTT; clone size: few; D gene: NA; V gene: TRBV4-3; J gene: TRBJ1-1
CDR3 protein: CATSREPNLNTGELFF; CDR3 DNA: TGTGCCACCAGCAGAGAACCTAACTTAAACACCGGGGAGCTGTTTTTT; clone size: NA; D gene: NA; V gene: TRBV15; J gene: TRBJ2-2
CDR3 protein: CASSLVPQGLIYEQYF; CDR3 DNA: TGTGCCAGCAGCTTAGTGCCGCAGGGCCTAATCTACGAGCAGTACTTC; clone size: few; D gene: NA; V gene: TRBV7-9; J gene: TRBJ2-7
CDR3 protein: CSAAPSTQETQYF; CDR3 DNA: TGCAGTGCTGCCCCTAGTACCCAAGAGACCCAGTACTTC; clone size: few; D gene: NA; V gene: TRBV20-1; J gene: TRBJ2-5
CDR3 protein: CASSYRGPTYEQYF; CDR3 DNA: TGTGCCAGCAGCTACAGGGGTCCCACCTACGAGCAGTACTTC; clone size: NA; D gene: TRBD1; V gene: TRBV5-5; J gene: TRBJ2-7
CDR3 protein: CASSLVVAEAFF; CDR3 DNA: TGTGCCAGCAGCTTAGTGGTGGCTGAAGCTTTCTTT; clone size: few; D gene: NA; V gene: TRBV7-9; J gene: TRBJ1-1
CDR3 protein: CATPDRNEQYF; CDR3 DNA: TGCGCTACCCCGGACAGGAATGAGCAGTACTTC; clone size: NA; D gene: TRBD1; V gene: TRBV23-1; J gene: TRBJ2-5
CDR3 protein: CASRERETTYGYTF; CDR3 DNA: TGTGCCAGCAGGGAACGGGAGACGACCTATGGCTACACCTTC; clone size: NA; D gene: NA; V gene: TRBV6-5; J gene: TRBJ1-2
CDR3 protein: CASSSTRTGGEQYF; CDR3 DNA: TGTGCCAGCAGTTCCACGAGGACAGGGGGCGAGCAGTACTTC; clone size: NA; D gene: TRBD1; V gene: TRBV2; J gene: TRBJ2-7
CDR3 protein: CASSLNVYRGFNYGYTF; CDR3 DNA: TGTGCCAGCAGTTTGAACGTGTACAGGGGGTTTAACTATGGCTACACCTTC; clone size: few; D gene: TRBD1; V gene: TRBV12-3/TRBV12-4; J gene: TRBJ1-2
CDR3 protein: CASSPDYSKETQFF; CDR3 DNA: TGTGCCAGCAGCCCCGATTATTCGAAAGAGACCCAGTTCTTC; clone size: NA; D gene: NA; V gene: TRBV5-4; J gene: TRBJ2-1